This TCR beta chain was sequenced during a study of PD-1 blockade in classical Hodgkin lymphoma. Study-wide background: Intravenous infusions of nivolumab 3 mg/kg reached patients every 2 weeks. Study conclusions and caveats: Baseline diversity in complete responders resembled that of newly diagnosed patients.

All patients experienced relapse after autologous stem cell transplantation, and brentuximab vedotin exposure was variable. Points on this clone: Its antigen is not known.

With 4 bases removed from V and 7 bases from J, the gap between germline ends came to 11 bases. The CDR3 has 13 residues. Germline CDR1 and CDR2: ENHRY and SYGVKD. Method: immunoSEQ multiplex PCR; TCRdb's copy keeps in-frame clones and lacks some. The profile covers fewer than 30,000 clones, with 78% appearing a single time and roughly a third taken by the ten largest. This specimen consisted of peripheral blood mononuclear cells (PBMCs), obtained before the second cycle of nivolumab. This TCR derives from a human donor with classical Hodgkin lymphoma. The rearrangement uses TRBV10-3 and TRBJ2-1, with D maybe TRBD2 (5 bases). The CDR3 bases are TGTGCCATCAGTGTGAACGGGGAAAATGAGCAGTTCTTC. Amino acids: CAISVNGENEQFF.